Listed here are 16 T cell receptor beta chains from one sample, sequenced in a study of T cells expressing NK-cell markers (TCRdb year 2020). The library was prepared using 5' RACE. Sequencing instrument: Illumina HiSeq 2000. After TCRdb reprocessed the reads, each CDR3 protein sequence was kept as one row, without DNA. The table for this sample shows some 340,000 distinct CDR3 sequences. Together, the top ten hold around 5.3% of the sample. The sequenced sample consisted of blood T cells: a sorted CD56 or NKG2C T cell subset, CD4+ or CD8+ T cells, or bulk PBMC T cells (not recorded which). These receptors came from a man aged 18-70 years in good health.

The chain combines TRBV5-1 with TRBJ2-1. There are 13 residues in the CDR3. Germline V CDR1 and CDR2: SGHRS, YFSETQ. The chain's CDR3 is CASSSTLYNEQFF.

The chain uses TRBV6-5 and TRBJ2-5. This CDR3 region has 14 residues. Germline V gives CDR1 MNHEY, CDR2 SVGAGI. The CDR3 protein is CASSYKPALGTQYF.

The genes are TRBV12-5 and TRBJ1-2; there is no DNA to check the TCRdb D call of TRBD1. The CDR3 sequence is 15 residues long. CDR1 and CDR2 from the germline V gene are LGHNT and FRNRAP. CDR3 sequence reads: CASGLVLGRFYGYTF.

The J gene is TRBJ2-7, the V gene TRBV2; TCRdb returns TRBD1, unconfirmable since there is no DNA. From germline, CDR1 is SNHLY and CDR2 FYNNEI. The CDR3 sequence is 12 residues long. CDR3 residues: CASSGPGWEQYF.

The genes are TRBV5-6 and TRBJ2-5; the TCRdb D gene call, TRBD2, has no DNA to confirm it. The germline V gene has CDR1 SGHDT and CDR2 YYEEEE. The CDR3 covers 16 residues. CDR3 amino acids: CASSVVGGTKQGTQYF.

The V and J genes are TRBV28 and TRBJ2-7; TCRdb selects TRBD1, and the lack of DNA leaves this call unchecked. The CDR3 is 15 residues long. Germline CDR1 reads MDHEN; CDR2 reads SYDVKM. The CDR3 sequence is CASSSREGTVYEQYF.

This chain connects TRBV3-1 to TRBJ2-2; the D call from TCRdb, TRBD1, cannot be confirmed without DNA. Germline V lookup: CDR1 LGHDT, CDR2 YNNKEL (reference sequence). The CDR3 length is 16 residues. The CDR3 protein is CASSPVGGRNTGELFF.

V and J are TRBV12-3 or TRBV12-4 and TRBJ2-2; without DNA, the TCRdb call of TRBD1 cannot be checked. This CDR3 spans 17 amino acids. The chain's CDR3 is CASSLINRGGGTGELFF.

This rearrangement joins TRBV13 to TRBJ1-6. The CDR3 covers 12 residues. CDR1 is PRHDT and CDR2 is FYEKMQ in the germline V gene (reference sequence). Here the CDR3 reads CASSAYNSPLHF.

This chain links TRBV12-3 or TRBV12-4 with TRBJ2-5; the D call of TRBD2 rests on TCRdb alone, since no DNA is present to check it. The length of the CDR3 is 15 residues. The CDR3 sequence is CASSIDSGGTETQYF.

The rearrangement links TRBV11-2 to TRBJ1-1. Looked up from germline, CDR1 is SGHAT and CDR2 is FQNNGV. This CDR3 has 14 amino acids. The CDR3 region is CASSLRGLNSEAFF.

This chain links TRBV7-8 with TRBJ2-1; TCRdb designates TRBD2, a call that cannot be tested without DNA. There are 15 residues in the CDR3. CDR1 is SGHVS and CDR2 is FQNEAQ in the germline V gene. CDR3 loop: CASSLRRGIGNEQFF.

This chain's CDR3 is CASSQEQLAGQGAQYF. V and J are TRBV3-1 and TRBJ2-5; the D gene TCRdb calls, TRBD1, cannot be checked with no DNA. Germline V lookup: CDR1 LGHDT, CDR2 YNNKEL (reference sequence). The CDR3 is made up of 16 amino acids.

The chain has TRBV10-3 and TRBJ2-3; the D gene TCRdb calls, TRBD2, cannot be checked with no DNA. The CDR3 contains 13 residues. Germline V gene sequence: CDR1 ENHRY, CDR2 SYGVKD. CDR3 sequence: CANSGGLFDTQYF.

The chain is built from TRBV9 and TRBJ1-2; checking the TCRdb D call of TRBD1 is not possible without DNA. Germline V gene sequence: CDR1 SGDLS, CDR2 YYNGEE. The CDR3 has 15 amino acids. CDR3 protein: CASSVGGGTNYGYTF. Combining the CDR3 with reference TRBV9 and TRBJ1-2 gives the whole variable domain DSGVTQTPKHLITATGQRVTLRCSPRSGDLSVYWYQQSLDQGLQFLIQYYNGEERAKGNILERFSAQQFPDLHSELNLSSLELGDSALYFCASSVGGGTNYGYTFGSGTRLTVV.

CDR3: CASSPAGQGGTDTQYF. The chain links TRBV18 to TRBJ2-3; TCRdb gives TRBD1 as the D gene, but with no DNA this cannot be confirmed. Germline V gene sequence: CDR1 KGHSH, CDR2 LQKENI. CDR3 length: 16 amino acids.